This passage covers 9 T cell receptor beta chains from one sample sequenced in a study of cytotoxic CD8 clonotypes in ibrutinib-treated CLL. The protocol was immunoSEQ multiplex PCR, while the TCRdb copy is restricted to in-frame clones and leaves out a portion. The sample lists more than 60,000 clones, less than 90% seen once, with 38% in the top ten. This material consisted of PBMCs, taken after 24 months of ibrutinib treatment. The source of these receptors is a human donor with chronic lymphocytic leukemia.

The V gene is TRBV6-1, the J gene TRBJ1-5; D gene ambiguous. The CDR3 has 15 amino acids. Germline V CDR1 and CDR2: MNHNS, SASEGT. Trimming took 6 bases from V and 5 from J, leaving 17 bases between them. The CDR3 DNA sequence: TGTGCCAGCAGGACGGAGGGATTGCGCGATCAGCCCCAGCATTTT. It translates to CASRTEGLRDQPQHF.

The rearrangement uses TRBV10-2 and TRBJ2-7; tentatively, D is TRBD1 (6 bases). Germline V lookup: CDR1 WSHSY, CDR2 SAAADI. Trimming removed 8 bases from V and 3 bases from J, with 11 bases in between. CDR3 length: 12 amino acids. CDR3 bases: TGCGCCAGCCGGGACACAGACTACGAGCAGTACTTC. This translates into CASRDTDYEQYF.

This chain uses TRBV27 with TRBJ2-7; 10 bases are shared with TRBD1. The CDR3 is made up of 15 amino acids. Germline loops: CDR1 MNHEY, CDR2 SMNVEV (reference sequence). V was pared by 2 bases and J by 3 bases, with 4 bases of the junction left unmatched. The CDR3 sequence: CASSLKRTGGYEQYF. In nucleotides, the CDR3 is TGTGCCAGCAGTTTAAAACGGACAGGGGGCTACGAGCAGTACTTC.

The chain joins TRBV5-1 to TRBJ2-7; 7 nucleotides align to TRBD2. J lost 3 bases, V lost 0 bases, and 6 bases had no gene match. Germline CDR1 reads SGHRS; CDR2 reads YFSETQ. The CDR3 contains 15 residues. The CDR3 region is CASSLGPGGSYEQYF. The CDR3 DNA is TGCGCCAGCAGCTTGGGTCCGGGAGGCAGCTACGAGCAGTACTTC.

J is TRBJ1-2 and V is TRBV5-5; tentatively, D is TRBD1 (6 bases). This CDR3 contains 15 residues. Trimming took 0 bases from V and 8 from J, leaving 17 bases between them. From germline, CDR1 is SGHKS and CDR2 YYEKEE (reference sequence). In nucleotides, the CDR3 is TGTGCCAGCAGCTTGGGAGTAGCGGGGGCGTCCGGCTACACCTTC. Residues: CASSLGVAGASGYTF.

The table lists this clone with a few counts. CDR3 region: CAFQTGRNTEAFF. In DNA form, the CDR3 reads TGTGCCTTTCAGACAGGGCGAAACACTGAAGCTTTCTTT. The chain links TRBV30 to TRBJ1-1; 7 bases line up with TRBD1. The CDR3 length is 13 residues. V shed 7 bases and J 2 bases; nucleotides not matched to a gene: 7. Looked up from germline, CDR1 is GTSNPN and CDR2 is SVGIG (reference sequence).

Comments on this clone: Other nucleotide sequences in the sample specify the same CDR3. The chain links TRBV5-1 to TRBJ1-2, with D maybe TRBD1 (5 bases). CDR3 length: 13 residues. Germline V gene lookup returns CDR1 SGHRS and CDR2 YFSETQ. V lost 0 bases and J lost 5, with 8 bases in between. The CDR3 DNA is TGCGCCAGCAGCTTGGCCGGGACTTATGGCTACACCTTC. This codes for CASSLAGTYGYTF.

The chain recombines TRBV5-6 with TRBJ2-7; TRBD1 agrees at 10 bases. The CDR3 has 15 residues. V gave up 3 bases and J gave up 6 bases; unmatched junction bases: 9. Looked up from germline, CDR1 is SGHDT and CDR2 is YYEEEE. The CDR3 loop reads CASSWDRGRPGEQYF. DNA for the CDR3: TGTGCCAGCAGCTGGGACAGGGGAAGACCTGGCGAGCAGTACTTC. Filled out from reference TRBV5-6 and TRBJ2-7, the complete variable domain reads DAGVTQSPTHLIKTRGQQVTLRCSPKSGHDTVSWYQQALGQGPQFIFQYYEEEERQRGNFPDRFSGHQFPNYSSELNVNALLLGDSALYLCASSWDRGRPGEQYFGPGTRLTVT.

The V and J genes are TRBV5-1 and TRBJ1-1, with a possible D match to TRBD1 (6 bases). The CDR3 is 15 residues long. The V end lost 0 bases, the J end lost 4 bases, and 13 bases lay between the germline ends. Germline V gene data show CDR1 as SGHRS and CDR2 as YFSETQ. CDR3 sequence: CASSLAGGMGTEAFF. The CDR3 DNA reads TGCGCCAGCAGCTTGGCCGGGGGCATGGGCACTGAAGCTTTCTTT.